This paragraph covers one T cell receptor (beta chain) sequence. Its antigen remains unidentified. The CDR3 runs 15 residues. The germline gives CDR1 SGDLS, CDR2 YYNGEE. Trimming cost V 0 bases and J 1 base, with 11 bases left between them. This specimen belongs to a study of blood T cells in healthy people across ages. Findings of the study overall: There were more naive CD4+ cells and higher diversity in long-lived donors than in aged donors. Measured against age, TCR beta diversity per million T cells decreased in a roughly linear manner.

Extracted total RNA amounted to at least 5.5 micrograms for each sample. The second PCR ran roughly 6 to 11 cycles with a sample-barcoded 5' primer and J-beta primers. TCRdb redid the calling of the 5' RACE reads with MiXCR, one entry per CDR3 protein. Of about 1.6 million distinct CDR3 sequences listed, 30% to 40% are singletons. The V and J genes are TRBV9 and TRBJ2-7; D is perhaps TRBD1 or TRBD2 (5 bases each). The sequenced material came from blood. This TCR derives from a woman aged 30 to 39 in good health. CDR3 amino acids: CASSVGQRTSYEQYF. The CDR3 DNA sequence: TGTGCCAGCAGCGTAGGACAGCGGACTTCCTACGAGCAGTACTTC.